These T cell receptor beta chains were read from a single sample in a study of blood T cell repertoires in COVID-19. The protocol was immunoSEQ multiplex PCR, while the TCRdb copy is restricted to in-frame clones and leaves out a portion. The sample holds roughly 190,000 clones, about 83% seen once. Sequenced sample: PBMCs or T cells enriched from blood (not recorded which). The receptors originated from a woman aged 25 to 39 who had been exposed to COVID-19. Both conserved end residues are trimmed from each CDR3. The order of the fields is J gene, V gene, CDR3 protein.

>TRBJ1-5|TRBV2
ASSDRGRGGNQPQH
>TRBJ2-5|TRBV5-4
ASSFLGGETQY
>TRBJ1-5|TRBV19
ASTSRGPQH
>TRBJ2-1|TRBV19
ASSRGGQGNNEQF
>TRBJ2-4|TRBV21-1
ASSKAPLMAAKNIQY
>TRBJ2-1|TRBV19
ASSTRTGTSNEQF
>TRBJ2-7|TRBV29-1
SVEWADAPYEQY
>TRBJ1-5|TRBV19
ASTPGQGISNQPQH
>TRBJ2-7|TRBV6-4
ASLSQGRDSYEQY
>TRBJ2-5|TRBV4-1
ASSQDLERGWGETQY
>TRBJ1-2|TRBV20-1
SGKQDYGYT
>TRBJ1-2|TRBV6-5
ASRDTRAFYGYT
>TRBJ1-2|TRBV3-1/TRBV3-2
ASSQGGHRAGYT
>TRBJ2-7|TRBV5-8
ASSRQGFYEQY
>TRBJ2-1|TRBV7-6
ASSSLAEQF
>TRBJ2-2|TRBV4-1
ASMQGDTGELF
>TRBJ2-7|TRBV6-5
ASSRQGTEQY
>TRBJ2-7|TRBV9
ASSAGTSVYEQY
>TRBJ1-2|TRBV14
ASSQARANYGYT
>TRBJ1-1|TRBV7-3
ASSLEGGRGTEAF
>TRBJ2-2|TRBV6-1
ASSDQTSGGAGFTGELF
>TRBJ2-3|TRBV3-1/TRBV3-2
ASSHPGLAGGRDTQY
>TRBJ1-5|TRBV7-8
ASSLLFGTIHQPQH
>TRBJ1-2|TRBV7-9
ASSYRGYGYT
>TRBJ1-5|TRBV23-1
ASRAGSNQPQH
>TRBJ2-1|TRBV7-9
ASSRGYRGNSYNEQF
>TRBJ1-4|TRBV14
ASRLTNEKLF
>TRBJ1-2|TRBV3-1/TRBV3-2
ASSSRQGNYGYT
>TRBJ1-4|TRBV28
ASGEAGGEKLF
>TRBJ2-1|TRBV19
ASSMPAAGEYNEQF
>TRBJ2-7|TRBV11-2
ASSLVLGASKYEQY
>TRBJ1-5|TRBV25-1
ATGQGSKPQH
>TRBJ1-6|TRBV4-1
ASSQESSVGVRGINSPLH
>TRBJ2-3|TRBV10-3
AISDVTGTSGGSTQY
>TRBJ1-1|TRBV4-1
ASSNRGGEAF
>TRBJ1-1|TRBV7-6
ASSEGQGTNTEAF
>TRBJ1-4|TRBV10-3
AISETGADNEKLF
>TRBJ1-3|TRBV5-4
ASSLGDSGNTIY
>TRBJ2-5|TRBV18
ASSRGTGYQETQY
>TRBJ2-5|TRBV13
ASSLGLGDSGGHQETQY
>TRBJ1-2|TRBV29-1
SVGFMGSGYT
>TRBJ1-3|TRBV4-1
ASSQVSGGGSGNTIY
>TRBJ2-3|TRBV24-1
ATSDRGGTPDTQY
>TRBJ1-1|TRBV11-2
ASSSGQGQLNTEAF
>TRBJ2-7|TRBV7-9
ASSLTGVHEQY
>TRBJ2-1|TRBV7-9
ASTGMSGGSYNEQF
>TRBJ1-5|TRBV29-1
SAADRGDQPQH
>TRBJ2-5|TRBV2
ASTPDREETQY
>TRBJ1-6|TRBV27
ASSLGLARSYNSPLH
>TRBJ2-1|TRBV6-2/TRBV6-3
ASSLGLHNEQF
>TRBJ2-1|TRBV25-1
ASTYRGNEQF
>TRBJ2-2|TRBV7-9
ASSHDRGRTGELF
>TRBJ1-6|TRBV2
ASSVGQGNSPLH
>TRBJ2-3|TRBV5-5
ASSFSGQRTDTQY
>TRBJ2-5|TRBV5-5
ASSLGLAGGPQETQY